The T cell receptor (beta chain) under discussion was sequenced for a study of T cell repertoires in cytomegalovirus infection. V was cut by 2 bases and J by 3 bases, with 8 bases left in between. CDR3 length: 15 amino acids. Per germline, CDR1 SGHTA and CDR2 FQGNSA. TCRdb ran MiXCR on the reads and lists one entry per CDR3 protein. The table includes approximately 470,000 distinct CDR3 sequences, more than 40% detected once. As for this clonotype: Its antigen is not identified.

The starting material was cultured PBMCs, obtained from culture after CMV antigen stimulation. This clonotype was obtained from a human donor in good health (CMV status not recorded). Some clones in this sample may be carry-over from other donors' samples. The V and J genes are TRBV7-2 and TRBJ1-6; D remains unclear. CDR3 loop: CASSLRAGYNSPLHF. CDR3 bases: TGTGCCAGCAGCTTACGTGCAGGCTATAATTCACCCCTCCACTTT.